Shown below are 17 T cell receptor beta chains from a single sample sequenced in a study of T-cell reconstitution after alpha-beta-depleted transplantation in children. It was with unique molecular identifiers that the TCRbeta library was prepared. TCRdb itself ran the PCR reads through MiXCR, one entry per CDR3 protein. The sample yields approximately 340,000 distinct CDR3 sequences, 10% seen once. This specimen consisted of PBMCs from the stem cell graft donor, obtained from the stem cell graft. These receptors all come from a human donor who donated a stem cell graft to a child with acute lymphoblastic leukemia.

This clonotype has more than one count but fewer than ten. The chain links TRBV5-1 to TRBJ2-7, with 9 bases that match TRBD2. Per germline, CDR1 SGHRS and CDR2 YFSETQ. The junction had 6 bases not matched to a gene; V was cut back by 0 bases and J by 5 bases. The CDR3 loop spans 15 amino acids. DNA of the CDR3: TGCGCCAGCAGCTTGGACAGAGCGGGAGGTAACGAGCAGTACTTC. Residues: CASSLDRAGGNEQYF. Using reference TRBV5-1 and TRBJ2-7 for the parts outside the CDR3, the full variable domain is KAGVTQTPRYLIKTRGQQVTLSCSPISGHRSVSWYQQTPGQGLQFLFEYFSETQRNKGNFPGRFSGRQFSNSRSEMNVSTLELGDSALYLCASSLDRAGGNEQYFGPGTRLTVT.

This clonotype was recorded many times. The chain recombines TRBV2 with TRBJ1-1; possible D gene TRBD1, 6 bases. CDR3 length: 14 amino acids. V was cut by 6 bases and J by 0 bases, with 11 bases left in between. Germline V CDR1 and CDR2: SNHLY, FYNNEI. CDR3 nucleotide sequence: TGTGCCAGCAGGGGTGGACAGATGAACACTGAAGCTTTCTTT. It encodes CASRGGQMNTEAFF.

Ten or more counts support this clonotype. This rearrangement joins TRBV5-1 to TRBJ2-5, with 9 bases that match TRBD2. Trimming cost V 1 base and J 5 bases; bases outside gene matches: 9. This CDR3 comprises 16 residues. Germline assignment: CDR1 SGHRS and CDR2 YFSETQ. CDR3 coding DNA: TGCGCCAGCAGCTTGTTCTTTAGCGGGAGAGGGGAGACCCAGTACTTC. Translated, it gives CASSLFFSGRGETQYF.

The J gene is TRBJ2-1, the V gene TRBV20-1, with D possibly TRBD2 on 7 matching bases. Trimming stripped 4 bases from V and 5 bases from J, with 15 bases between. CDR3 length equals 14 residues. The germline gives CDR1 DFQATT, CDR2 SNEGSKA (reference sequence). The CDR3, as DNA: TGCAGTGCTACCCGGGGGGCTACCAACAATGAGCAGTTCTTC. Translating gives CSATRGATNNEQFF.

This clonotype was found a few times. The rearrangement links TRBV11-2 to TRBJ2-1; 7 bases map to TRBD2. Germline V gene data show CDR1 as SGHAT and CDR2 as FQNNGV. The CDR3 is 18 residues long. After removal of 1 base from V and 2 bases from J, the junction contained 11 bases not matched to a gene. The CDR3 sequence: CASSLALAGVGAYNEQFF. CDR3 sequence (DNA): TGTGCCAGCAGCTTAGCTCTGGCGGGAGTGGGCGCCTACAATGAGCAGTTCTTC.

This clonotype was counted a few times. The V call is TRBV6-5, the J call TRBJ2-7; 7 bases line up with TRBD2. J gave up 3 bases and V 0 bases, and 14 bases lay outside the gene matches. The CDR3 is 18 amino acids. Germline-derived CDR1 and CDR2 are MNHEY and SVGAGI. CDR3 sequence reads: CASSYSKRDPATVYEQYF. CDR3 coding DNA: TGTGCCAGCAGTTACTCGAAGCGGGACCCCGCGACTGTCTACGAGCAGTACTTC.

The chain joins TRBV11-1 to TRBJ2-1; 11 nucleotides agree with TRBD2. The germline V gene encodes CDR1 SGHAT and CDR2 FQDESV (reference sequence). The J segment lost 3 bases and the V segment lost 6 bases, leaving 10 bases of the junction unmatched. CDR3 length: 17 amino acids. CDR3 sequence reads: CASSYIPGLAVYNEQFF. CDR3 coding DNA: TGTGCCAGCAGTTATATTCCGGGACTAGCGGTCTACAATGAGCAGTTCTTC.

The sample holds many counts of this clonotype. As DNA, the CDR3 is TGTGCCAGCAGCTTAAACAGCCTACCAGATACGCAGTATTTT. Its translation is CASSLNSLPDTQYF. The chain carries TRBV7-2 and TRBJ2-3; D not certain. V dropped 2 bases and J dropped 4 bases, with 10 bases sitting between them. The CDR3 covers 14 residues. The germline gives CDR1 SGHTA, CDR2 FQGNSA.

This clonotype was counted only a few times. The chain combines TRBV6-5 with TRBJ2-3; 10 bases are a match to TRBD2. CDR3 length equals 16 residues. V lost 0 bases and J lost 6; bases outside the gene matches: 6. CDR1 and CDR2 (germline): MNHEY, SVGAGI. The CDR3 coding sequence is TGTGCCAGCAGTTACTCGTCAGCGGGAGGGTCCGATACGCAGTATTTT. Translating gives CASSYSSAGGSDTQYF.

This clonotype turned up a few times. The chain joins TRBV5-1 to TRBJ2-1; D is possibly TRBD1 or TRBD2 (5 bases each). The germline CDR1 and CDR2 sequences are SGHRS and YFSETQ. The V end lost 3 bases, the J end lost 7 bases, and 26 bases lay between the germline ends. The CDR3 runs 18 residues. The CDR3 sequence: CASSSGAGLVGTGNEQFF. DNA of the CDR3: TGCGCCAGCAGCTCCGGGGCCGGTCTCGTCGGGACGGGGAATGAGCAGTTCTTC.

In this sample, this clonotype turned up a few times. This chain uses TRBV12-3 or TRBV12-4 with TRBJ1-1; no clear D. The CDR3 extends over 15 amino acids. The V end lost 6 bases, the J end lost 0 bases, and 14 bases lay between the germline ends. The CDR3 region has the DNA TGTGCCAGCAGCTACGTTGAAGCCATGAACACTGAAGCTTTCTTT. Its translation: CASSYVEAMNTEAFF.

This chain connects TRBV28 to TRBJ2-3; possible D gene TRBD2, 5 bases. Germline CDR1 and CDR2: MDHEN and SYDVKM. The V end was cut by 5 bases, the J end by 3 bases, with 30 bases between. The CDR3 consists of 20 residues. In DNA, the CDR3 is TGTGCCAGCAGTCCATCCCCCCATAAGACGGGTGGGAGATGGACAGATACGCAGTATTTT. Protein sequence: CASSPSPHKTGGRWTDTQYF.

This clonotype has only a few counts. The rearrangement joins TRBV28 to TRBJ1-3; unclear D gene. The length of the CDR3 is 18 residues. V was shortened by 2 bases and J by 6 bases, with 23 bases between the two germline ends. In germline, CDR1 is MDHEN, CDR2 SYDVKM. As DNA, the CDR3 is TGTGCCAGCAGTTTAGCGGCGCCGAATTATGGGCCTATAAACACCATATATTTT. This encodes CASSLAAPNYGPINTIYF.

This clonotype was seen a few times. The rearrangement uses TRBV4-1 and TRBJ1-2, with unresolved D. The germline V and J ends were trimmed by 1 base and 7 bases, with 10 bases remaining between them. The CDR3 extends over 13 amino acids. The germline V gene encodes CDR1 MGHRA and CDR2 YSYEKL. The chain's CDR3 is CASSQVGVGGYTF. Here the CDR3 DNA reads TGCGCCAGCAGCCAAGTTGGGGTCGGTGGCTACACCTTC.

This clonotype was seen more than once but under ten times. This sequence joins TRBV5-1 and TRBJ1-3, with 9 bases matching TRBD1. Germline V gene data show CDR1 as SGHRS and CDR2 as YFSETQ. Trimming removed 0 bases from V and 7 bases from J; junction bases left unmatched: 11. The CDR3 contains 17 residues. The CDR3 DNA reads TGCGCCAGCAGCTTGGGTGCCGGACAGGGGAAGGGGAACACCATATATTTT. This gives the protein CASSLGAGQGKGNTIYF.

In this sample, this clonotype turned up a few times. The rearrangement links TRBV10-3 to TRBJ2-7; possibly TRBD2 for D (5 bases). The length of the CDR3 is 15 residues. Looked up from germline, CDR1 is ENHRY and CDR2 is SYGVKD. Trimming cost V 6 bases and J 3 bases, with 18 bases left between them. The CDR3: CAISSPGNSVYEQYF. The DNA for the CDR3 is TGTGCCATCAGCTCCCCCGGGAACAGCGTCTACGAGCAGTACTTC.

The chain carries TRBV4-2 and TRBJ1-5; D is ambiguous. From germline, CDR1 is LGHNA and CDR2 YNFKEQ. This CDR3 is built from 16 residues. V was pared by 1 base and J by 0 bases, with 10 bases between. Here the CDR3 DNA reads TGTGCCAGCAGCCAAGGAGGGCCAGCTAGCAATCAGCCCCAGCATTTT. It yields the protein CASSQGGPASNQPQHF.